The T cell receptor (beta chain) under discussion was sequenced for a study of PD-1 blockade in classical Hodgkin lymphoma. Study-level findings and limits: Undefined causes, possibly disease activity or prior therapy, underlie the repertoire differences. After ASCT, patients who started nivolumab under 1 year later were excluded. TCR diversity at baseline was reported to be reduced in newly diagnosed patients relative to healthy donors.

Generated by immunoSEQ multiplex PCR, the TCRdb table keeps only in-frame clones and is missing some. The sample lists around 35,000 clones; 70% to 90% were seen once. Between the trimmed V and J ends, which lost 2 bases and 2 bases, there was a span of 8 bases. There are 13 residues in the CDR3. Germline CDR1 reads SGHRS; CDR2 reads YFSETQ. Relapse was seen in all patients after autologous stem cell transplantation, and brentuximab vedotin exposure was variable. About this clone itself: Its antigen is currently unknown.

This specimen consisted of peripheral blood mononuclear cells (PBMCs), obtained before the second cycle of nivolumab. This TCR came from a human donor with classical Hodgkin lymphoma. J is TRBJ2-7 and V is TRBV5-1; D is undetermined. The CDR3 DNA sequence: TGCGCCAGCAGCTTCCGAGCTACCTACGAGCAGTACTTC. As protein: CASSFRATYEQYF.